This T cell receptor (beta chain) appears in the sequencing data of a study of blood T cell repertoires in COVID-19. Study-level background: Samples came from the United States, Italy and Spain, spanning acute and convalescent COVID-19. T cells, B-cell-depleted T cells, or PBMCs provided the cDNA or gDNA that served as material.

Looked up from germline, CDR1 is SGHTA and CDR2 is FQGTGA. V was pared by 5 bases and J by 1 base, with 7 bases between. This CDR3 has 13 amino acids. In the original analysis: Cell counts per sample came from amplifying reference gene primers. Sequencing was performed with immunoSEQ multiplex PCR; in TCRdb, only in-frame clones are kept and a portion is missing. V, J and clone size reflect that table, while D and trimming were determined from the DNA. The sample carries hundreds of thousands of clones, around 80% recorded once. This sequence was found in a woman at least 80 years old with active or convalescent COVID-19. The gene calls are TRBV7-3 and TRBJ2-3; TRBD1 is a possible D gene (6 bases). Sequencing was done on a sample of peripheral blood. DNA for the CDR3: TGTGCCAGCAGCAAGGGGGGCACAGATACGCAGTATTTT. Its protein product is CASSKGGTDTQYF.